Listed below are T cell receptor beta chains from one sample, sequenced in a study of shared clonotypes between healthy human individuals. TCRdb's copy holds only in-frame clones and misses some; the assay was immunoSEQ multiplex PCR. The sample lists about 2 million clones, 90% to 95% seen once, with around 0.13% in the top ten. Sequenced: naive CD4+ T cells sorted from blood. The source is a man younger than 35 in good health. CDR3s include the opening cysteine and the closing phenylalanine or tryptophan. The D gene is left open where the match is weak. Size is stated for part of the rows, as once, few or many counts, or as a class when the clone is expanded.

>TRBV11-2|once|-|TRBJ2-6
TGTGCCAGCAGCTTTCCCGGCCCTGGGGCCAACGTCCTGACTTTC
CASSFPGPGANVLTF
>TRBV6-1|-|-|TRBJ2-7
TGTGCCAGCAGTGAAAGACCGGGCCTCCTTTTCGAGCAGTACTTC
CASSERPGLLFEQYF
>TRBV18|-|TRBD1|TRBJ2-5
TGTGCCACCTCGAGGGGGCAGGCCCAAGAGACCCAGTACTTC
CATSRGQAQETQYF
>TRBV5-1|-|-|TRBJ1-2
TGCGCCAGCAGCTTGGACCAGTCTAACTATGGCTACACCTTC
CASSLDQSNYGYTF
>TRBV28|-|-|TRBJ1-1
TGTGCCAGCAGTCAGACAGTCGAAGCTTTCTTT
CASSQTVEAFF
>TRBV7-2|once|-|TRBJ2-2
TGTGCCAGCAGCCCACTATACACCGGGGAGCTGTTTTTT
CASSPLYTGELFF
>TRBV11-2|-|-|TRBJ2-5
TGTGCCAGCAGCTTCTCCGGGGAGACCCAGTACTTC
CASSFSGETQYF
>TRBV7-8|-|-|TRBJ2-7
TGTGCCAGCAGCGTCCCACAGGGAGAGCAGTACTTC
CASSVPQGEQYF
>TRBV4-2|-|-|TRBJ1-6
TGTGCCAGCAGCCAAGTATCCCGGGATAATTCACCCCTCCACTTT
CASSQVSRDNSPLHF
>TRBV9|-|-|TRBJ1-1
TGTGCCAGCAGCGTAGGGGAAACACTCACTGAAGCTTTCTTT
CASSVGETLTEAFF
>TRBV5-6|few|-|TRBJ2-7
TGTGCCAGCAGCTGGAGCTCCTACGAGCAGTACTTC
CASSWSSYEQYF
>TRBV28|once|-|TRBJ1-1
TGTGCCAGCAGTTCCGGGGGCCCACGTTGGTTCTTT
CASSSGGPRWFF
>TRBV9|-|-|TRBJ1-3
TGTGCCAGCAGCGTACAATCGGTGGGAAACACCATATATTTT
CASSVQSVGNTIYF
>TRBV18|-|TRBD2|TRBJ2-3
TGTGCCAGCTCGCCCTTCGGCGGGGGATGGACAGATACGCAGTATTTT
CASSPFGGGWTDTQYF
>TRBV7-2|-|-|TRBJ2-7
TGTGCCAGCAGCTCTCCGCGGGGCTCCTACGAGCAGTACTTC
CASSSPRGSYEQYF
>TRBV28|-|-|TRBJ2-2
TGTGCCAGCAGCCGGGGCTGGAAGAACACCGGGGAGCTGTTTTTT
CASSRGWKNTGELFF
>TRBV27|-|TRBD1|TRBJ2-5
TGTGCCAGCAGCCGACAGGGGGTACAAGAGACCCAGTACTTC
CASSRQGVQETQYF
>TRBV5-4|-|TRBD1|TRBJ1-6
TGTGCCAGCAGCTTTAATCCGGGACAGAATAATTCACCCCTCCACTTT
CASSFNPGQNNSPLHF
>TRBV10-2|-|TRBD1|TRBJ2-2
TGCGCCAGCAGTGAGGGACAGGGGGGATACACCGGGGAGCTGTTTTTT
CASSEGQGGYTGELFF
>TRBV29-1|-|-|TRBJ2-7
TGCAGCGCCAGGGAAATCAACGAGCAGTACTTC
CSAREINEQYF
>TRBV6-1|once|-|TRBJ2-7
TGTGCCAGCAGGGGCCTTTACGAGCAGTACTTC
CASRGLYEQYF
>TRBV28|-|-|TRBJ1-2
TGTGCCAGCAGTCCTCGGTGGCCCGGGGGCTACACCTTC
CASSPRWPGGYTF
>TRBV5-4|-|-|TRBJ2-5
TGTGCCAGCAGCTTGGGCGTGGAGACCCAGTACTTC
CASSLGVETQYF
>TRBV30|-|-|TRBJ1-2
TGTGCCTGGAGTGTACGGCTCGACCATGGCTACACCTTC
CAWSVRLDHGYTF
>TRBV11-2|-|-|TRBJ2-1
TGTGCCAGCAGACATTGGGGGCAGAGCTCCTACAATGAGCAGTTCTTC
CASRHWGQSSYNEQFF
>TRBV2|-|-|TRBJ2-7
TGTGCCAGCGATAGTCCCACCTACGAGCAGTACTTC
CASDSPTYEQYF
>TRBV5-1|once|TRBD1|TRBJ2-3
TGCGCCAGCAGCTCCGGACAGGCAATACCCACAGATACGCAGTATTTT
CASSSGQAIPTDTQYF
>TRBV30|-|TRBD1|TRBJ1-6
TGTGCCTGCTCGGGACAGGGAGGTTCACCCCTCCACTTT
CACSGQGGSPLHF
>TRBV18|-|-|TRBJ2-7
TGTGCCAGCTCACCAATAAACAGGGGCGGGGCCTACGAGCAGTACTTC
CASSPINRGGAYEQYF
>TRBV5-6|-|TRBD1|TRBJ1-5
TGTGCCAGCAGCACAAGGACAGGTTATAGCAATCAGCCCCAGCATTTT
CASSTRTGYSNQPQHF